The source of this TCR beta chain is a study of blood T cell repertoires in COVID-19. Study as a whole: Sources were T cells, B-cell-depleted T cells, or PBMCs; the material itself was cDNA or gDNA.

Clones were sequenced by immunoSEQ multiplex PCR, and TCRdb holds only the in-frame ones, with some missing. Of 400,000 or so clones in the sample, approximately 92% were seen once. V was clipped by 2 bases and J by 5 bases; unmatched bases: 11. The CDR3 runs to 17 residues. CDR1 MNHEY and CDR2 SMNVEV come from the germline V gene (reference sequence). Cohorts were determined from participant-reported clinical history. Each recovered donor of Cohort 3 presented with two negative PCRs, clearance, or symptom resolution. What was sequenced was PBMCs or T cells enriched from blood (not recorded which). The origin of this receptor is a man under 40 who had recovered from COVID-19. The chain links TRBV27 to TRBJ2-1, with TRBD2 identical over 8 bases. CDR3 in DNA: TGTGCCAGCAGTTTAGGGCTGGGGCTAGCGGGCCACAATGAGCAGTTCTTC. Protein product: CASSLGLGLAGHNEQFF.